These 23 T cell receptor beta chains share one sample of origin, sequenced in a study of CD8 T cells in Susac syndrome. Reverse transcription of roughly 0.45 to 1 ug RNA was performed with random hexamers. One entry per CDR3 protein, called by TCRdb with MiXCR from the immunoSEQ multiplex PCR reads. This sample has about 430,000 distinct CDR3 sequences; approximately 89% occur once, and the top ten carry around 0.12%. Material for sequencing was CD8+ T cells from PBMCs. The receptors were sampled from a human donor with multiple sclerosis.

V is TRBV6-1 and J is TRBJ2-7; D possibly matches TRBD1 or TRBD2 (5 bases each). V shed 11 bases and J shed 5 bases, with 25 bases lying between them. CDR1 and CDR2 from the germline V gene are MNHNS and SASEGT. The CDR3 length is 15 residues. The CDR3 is CAAAHGAESRDEQYF. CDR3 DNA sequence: TGTGCCGCGGCCCACGGGGCCGAGTCTCGGGACGAGCAGTACTTC.

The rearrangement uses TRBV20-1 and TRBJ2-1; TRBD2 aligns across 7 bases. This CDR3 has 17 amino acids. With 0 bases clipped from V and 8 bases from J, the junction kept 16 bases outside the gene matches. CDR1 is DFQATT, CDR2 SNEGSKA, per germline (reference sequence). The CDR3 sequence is CSARDPQGLAVIDEQFF. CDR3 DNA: TGCAGTGCTAGAGACCCACAAGGGCTAGCGGTAATCGATGAGCAGTTCTTC.

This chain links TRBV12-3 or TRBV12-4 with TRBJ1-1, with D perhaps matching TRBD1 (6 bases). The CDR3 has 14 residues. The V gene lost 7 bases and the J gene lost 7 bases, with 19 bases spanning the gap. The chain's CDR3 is CASKDSPMGSEAFF. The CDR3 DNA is TGTGCCAGCAAGGACAGCCCAATGGGAAGTGAAGCTTTCTTT.

The CDR3, as DNA: TGTGCCGGGATCTCTGGAAACACCATATATTTT. Encoded protein: CAGISGNTIYF. V gene TRBV19 combines with J gene TRBJ1-3; D gene unclear. Germline assignment: CDR1 LNHDA and CDR2 SQIVND (reference sequence). The length of the CDR3 is 11 residues. The ends were cut back, 11 bases at V and 0 bases at J, with 5 bases in the middle.

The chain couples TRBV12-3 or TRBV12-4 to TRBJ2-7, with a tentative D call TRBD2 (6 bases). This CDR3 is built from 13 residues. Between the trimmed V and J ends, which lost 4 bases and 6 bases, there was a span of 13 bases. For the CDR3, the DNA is TGTGCCAGCAGTTCGGGACTGCCCTCCGAGCAGTACTTC. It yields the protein CASSSGLPSEQYF.

CDR3 nucleotide sequence: TGTGCCAGCGGATTCGGGATAACTAATGAAAAACTGTTTTTT. It specifies CASGFGITNEKLFF. The chain carries TRBV11-2 and TRBJ1-4; D gene ambiguous. Germline V gene data show CDR1 as SGHAT and CDR2 as FQNNGV. The CDR3 totals 14 residues. V was shortened by 8 bases and J by 1 base, with 11 bases between the two germline ends.

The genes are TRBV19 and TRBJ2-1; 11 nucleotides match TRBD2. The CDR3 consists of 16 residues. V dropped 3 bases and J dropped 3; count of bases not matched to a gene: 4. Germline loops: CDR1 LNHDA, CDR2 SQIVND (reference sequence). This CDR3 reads CASSMATSGIYNEQFF. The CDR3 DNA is TGTGCCAGTAGTATGGCGACTAGCGGGATCTACAATGAGCAGTTCTTC.

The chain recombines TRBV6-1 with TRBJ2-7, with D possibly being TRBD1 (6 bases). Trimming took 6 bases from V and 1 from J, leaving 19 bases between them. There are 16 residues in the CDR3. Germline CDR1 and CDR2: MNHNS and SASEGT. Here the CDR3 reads CASSLLDRPSSYEQYF. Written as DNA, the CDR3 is TGTGCCAGCAGCCTTCTCGACAGGCCGTCATCCTACGAGCAGTACTTC.

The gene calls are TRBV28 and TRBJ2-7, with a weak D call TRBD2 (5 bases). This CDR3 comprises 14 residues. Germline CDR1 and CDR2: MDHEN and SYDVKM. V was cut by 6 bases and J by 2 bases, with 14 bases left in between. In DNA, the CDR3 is TGTGCCAGCAGGCCCGAGGGTAACACCTACGAGCAGTACTTC. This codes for CASRPEGNTYEQYF.

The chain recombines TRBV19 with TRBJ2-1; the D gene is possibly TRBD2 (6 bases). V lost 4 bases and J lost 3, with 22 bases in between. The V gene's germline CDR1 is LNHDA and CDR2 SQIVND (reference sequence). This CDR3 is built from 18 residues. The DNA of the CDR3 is TGTGCCAGTAGTACCCCCCCCTATAGGCGGGAACGCTACAATGAGCAGTTCTTC. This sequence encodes CASSTPPYRRERYNEQFF.

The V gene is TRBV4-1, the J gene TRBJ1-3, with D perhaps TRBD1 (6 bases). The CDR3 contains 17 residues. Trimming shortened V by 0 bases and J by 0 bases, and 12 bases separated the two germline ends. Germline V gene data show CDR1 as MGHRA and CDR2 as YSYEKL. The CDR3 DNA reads TGCGCCAGCAGCCAAGACGGGGGGCCCAGCTCTGGAAACACCATATATTTT. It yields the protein CASSQDGGPSSGNTIYF.

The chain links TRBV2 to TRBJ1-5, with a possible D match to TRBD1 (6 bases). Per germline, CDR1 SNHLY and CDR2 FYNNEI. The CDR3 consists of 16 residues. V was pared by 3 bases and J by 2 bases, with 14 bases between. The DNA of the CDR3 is TGTGCCAGCAGTGATAGGGGGACGGATGGCAATCAGCCCCAGCATTTT. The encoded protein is CASSDRGTDGNQPQHF.

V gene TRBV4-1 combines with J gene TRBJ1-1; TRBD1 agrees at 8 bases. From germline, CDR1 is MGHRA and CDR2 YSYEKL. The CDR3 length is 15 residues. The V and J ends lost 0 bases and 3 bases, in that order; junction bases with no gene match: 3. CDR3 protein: CASSQDRGLDTEAFF. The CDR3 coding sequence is TGCGCCAGCAGCCAAGACAGGGGGCTTGACACTGAAGCTTTCTTT.

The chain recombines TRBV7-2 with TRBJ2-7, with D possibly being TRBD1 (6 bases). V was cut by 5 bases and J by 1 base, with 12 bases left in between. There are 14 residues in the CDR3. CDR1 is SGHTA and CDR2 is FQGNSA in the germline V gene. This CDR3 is CASSGRQDSYEQYF. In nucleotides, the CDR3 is TGTGCCAGCAGCGGCCGACAGGATTCCTACGAGCAGTACTTC.

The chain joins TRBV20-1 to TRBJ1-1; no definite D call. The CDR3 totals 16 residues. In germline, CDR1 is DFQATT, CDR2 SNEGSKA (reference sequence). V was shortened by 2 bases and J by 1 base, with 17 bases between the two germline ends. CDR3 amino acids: CSARPNNPTSNTEAFF. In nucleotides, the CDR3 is TGCAGTGCTAGACCCAATAACCCCACCTCGAACACTGAAGCTTTCTTT.

CDR3 loop: CASSLQGTYGYTF. In DNA form, the CDR3 reads TGTGCCAGCAGTTTACAGGGGACCTATGGCTACACCTTC. The chain employs TRBV27 and TRBJ1-2; D is perhaps TRBD1 (6 bases). CDR1 is MNHEY and CDR2 is SMNVEV in the germline V gene (reference sequence). V shed 2 bases and J shed 4 bases, with 8 bases lying between them. The CDR3 is 13 residues long.

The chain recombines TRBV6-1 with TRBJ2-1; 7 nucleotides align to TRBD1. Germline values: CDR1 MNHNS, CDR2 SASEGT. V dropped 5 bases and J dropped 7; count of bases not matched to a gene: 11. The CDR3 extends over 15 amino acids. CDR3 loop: CASSPPTGYWNEQFF. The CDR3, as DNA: TGTGCCAGCAGTCCCCCGACAGGGTATTGGAATGAGCAGTTCTTC.

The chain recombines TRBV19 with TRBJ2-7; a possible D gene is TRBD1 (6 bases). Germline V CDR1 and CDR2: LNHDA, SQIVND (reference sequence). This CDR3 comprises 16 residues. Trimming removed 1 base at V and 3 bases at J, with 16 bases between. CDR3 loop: CASSIAPSDSFYEQYF. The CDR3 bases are TGTGCCAGTAGTATAGCCCCCTCGGACAGTTTCTACGAGCAGTACTTC.

CDR3 coding DNA: TGTGCCAGCAGCCCCCCCAGCCACTTCACTGGAAACACCATATATTTT. Protein product: CASSPPSHFTGNTIYF. The rearrangement uses TRBV7-8 and TRBJ1-3; unclear D gene. The CDR3 sequence is 16 residues long. V was cut by 5 bases and J by 2 bases, with 16 bases left in between. The germline gives CDR1 SGHVS, CDR2 FQNEAQ.

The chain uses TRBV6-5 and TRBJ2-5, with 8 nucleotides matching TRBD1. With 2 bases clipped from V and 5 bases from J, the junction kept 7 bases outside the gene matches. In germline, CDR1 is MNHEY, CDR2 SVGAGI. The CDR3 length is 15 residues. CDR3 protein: CASSYLTGEAETQYF. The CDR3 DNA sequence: TGTGCCAGCAGTTACCTGACAGGGGAGGCGGAGACCCAGTACTTC.

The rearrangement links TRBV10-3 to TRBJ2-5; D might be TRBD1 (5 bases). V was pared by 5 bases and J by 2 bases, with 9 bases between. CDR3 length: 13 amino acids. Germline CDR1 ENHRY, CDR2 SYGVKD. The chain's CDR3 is CAISSGFQETQYF. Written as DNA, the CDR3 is TGTGCCATCAGTTCAGGGTTTCAAGAGACCCAGTACTTC.

This CDR3 reads CASSGDRGPFMNTGELFF. DNA of the CDR3: TGTGCCAGCAGTGGGGACAGGGGACCCTTTATGAACACCGGGGAGCTGTTTTTT. The V call is TRBV27, the J call TRBJ2-2; TRBD1 matches at 10 bases. CDR3 size: 18 residues. CDR1 is MNHEY, CDR2 SMNVEV, per germline (reference sequence). The trim removed 5 bases at V and 1 base at J, leaving 10 bases unmatched.

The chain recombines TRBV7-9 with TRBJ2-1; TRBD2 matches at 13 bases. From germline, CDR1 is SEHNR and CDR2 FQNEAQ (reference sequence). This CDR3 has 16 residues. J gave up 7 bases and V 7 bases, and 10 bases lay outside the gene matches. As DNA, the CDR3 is TGTGCCAGCACCAAGGGACTAGCGGGGCCTGGGAATGAGCAGTTCTTC. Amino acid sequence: CASTKGLAGPGNEQFF. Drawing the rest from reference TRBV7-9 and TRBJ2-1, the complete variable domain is DTGVSQNPRHKITKRGQNVTFRCDPISEHNRLYWYRQTLGQGPEFLTYFQNEAQLEKSRLLSDRFSAERPKGSFSTLEIQRTEQGDSAMYLCASTKGLAGPGNEQFFGPGTRLTVL.